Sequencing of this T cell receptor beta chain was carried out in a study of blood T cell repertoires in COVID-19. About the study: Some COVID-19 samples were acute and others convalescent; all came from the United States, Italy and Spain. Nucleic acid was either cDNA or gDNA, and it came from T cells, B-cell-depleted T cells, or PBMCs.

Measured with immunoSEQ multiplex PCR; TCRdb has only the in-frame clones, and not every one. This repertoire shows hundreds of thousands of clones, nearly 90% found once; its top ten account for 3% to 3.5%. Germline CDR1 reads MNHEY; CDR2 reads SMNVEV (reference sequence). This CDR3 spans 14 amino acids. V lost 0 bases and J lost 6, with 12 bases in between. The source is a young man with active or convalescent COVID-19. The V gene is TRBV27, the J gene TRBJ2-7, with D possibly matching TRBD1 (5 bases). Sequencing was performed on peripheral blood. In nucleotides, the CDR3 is TGTGCCAGCAGTTTATCGTGGCAGGGTCGCGAGCAGTACTTC. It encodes CASSLSWQGREQYF.